A selection of T cell receptor beta chains follows, all from one sample in a study of blood T cell repertoires in COVID-19. Sequenced by immunoSEQ multiplex PCR; TCRdb stores in-frame clones only, minus some. The sample contains under 170,000 clones, 80% to 90% of which appear only once. Sequences were obtained from peripheral blood. These receptors were collected from an older man with acute or convalescent COVID-19. CDR3s include the opening cysteine and the closing phenylalanine or tryptophan. The D gene is left open where the match is weak. Clone size is shown for a subset of rows, as once, few, many or a class of expanded clone.

j_call: TRBJ1-3
clone_size: NA
v_call: TRBV5-5
d_call: TRBD1
cdr3_aa: CASSFRGQASGNTIYF
cdr3_nt: TGTGCCAGCAGCTTCAGGGGACAGGCCTCTGGAAACACCATATATTTT

j_call: TRBJ1-2
clone_size: NA
v_call: TRBV28
d_call: TRBD1
cdr3_aa: CASKIPGGVRGYTF
cdr3_nt: TGTGCCAGCAAGATCCCAGGGGGCGTGAGAGGCTACACCTTC

j_call: TRBJ2-1
clone_size: NA
v_call: TRBV5-4
d_call: TRBD1
cdr3_aa: CASSFGTGAYNEQFF
cdr3_nt: TGTGCCAGCAGCTTCGGGACAGGGGCCTACAATGAGCAGTTCTTC

j_call: TRBJ2-3
clone_size: few
v_call: TRBV7-2
d_call: TRBD1
cdr3_aa: CASSEDRVISTDTQYF
cdr3_nt: TGTGCCAGCAGCGAGGACAGGGTAATCAGCACAGATACGCAGTATTTT

j_call: TRBJ1-1
clone_size: NA
v_call: TRBV25-1
d_call: NA
cdr3_aa: CASSESGQGKTEAFF
cdr3_nt: TGTGCCAGCAGTGAATCGGGGCAGGGGAAGACTGAAGCTTTCTTT

j_call: TRBJ2-7
clone_size: NA
v_call: TRBV2
d_call: NA
cdr3_aa: CASRARDTLYEQYF
cdr3_nt: TGTGCCAGCAGAGCTCGGGACACTCTCTACGAGCAGTACTTC

j_call: TRBJ1-4
clone_size: NA
v_call: TRBV4-1
d_call: NA
cdr3_aa: CASSLGEGEKLFF
cdr3_nt: TGCGCCAGCAGCCTCGGGGAGGGGGAAAAACTGTTTTTT

j_call: TRBJ2-2
clone_size: NA
v_call: TRBV6-4
d_call: TRBD2
cdr3_aa: CASSPLAGGVTGELFF
cdr3_nt: TGTGCCAGCAGTCCCTTAGCGGGAGGGGTCACCGGGGAGCTGTTTTTT

j_call: TRBJ2-3
clone_size: few
v_call: TRBV5-4
d_call: TRBD2
cdr3_aa: CASSFSSGGTDTQYF
cdr3_nt: TGTGCCAGCAGCTTTTCTAGCGGGGGCACAGATACGCAGTATTTT

j_call: TRBJ2-7
clone_size: NA
v_call: TRBV18
d_call: NA
cdr3_aa: CASSPRGSSYEQYF
cdr3_nt: TGTGCCAGCTCACCTCGGGGGAGCTCCTACGAGCAGTACTTC

j_call: TRBJ2-3
clone_size: NA
v_call: TRBV7-2
d_call: TRBD2
cdr3_aa: CASSLGRLAGRTDTQYF
cdr3_nt: TGTGCCAGCAGCTTAGGGCGATTAGCGGGGCGCACAGATACGCAGTATTTT

j_call: TRBJ2-1
clone_size: NA
v_call: TRBV7-9
d_call: NA
cdr3_aa: CASSLVAGQSSYNEQFF
cdr3_nt: TGTGCCAGCAGCTTAGTGGCAGGCCAGAGCTCCTACAATGAGCAGTTCTTC

j_call: TRBJ2-1
clone_size: NA
v_call: TRBV27
d_call: TRBD2
cdr3_aa: CASSFWLAEKNEQFF
cdr3_nt: TGTGCCAGCAGTTTCTGGCTAGCGGAGAAGAATGAGCAGTTCTTC

j_call: TRBJ2-5
clone_size: NA
v_call: TRBV27
d_call: TRBD1
cdr3_aa: CASPLRQGARLETQYF
cdr3_nt: TGTGCCAGCCCCCTTAGACAGGGGGCACGATTGGAGACCCAGTACTTC

j_call: TRBJ2-7
clone_size: NA
v_call: TRBV6-5
d_call: TRBD1
cdr3_aa: CASSRRQGGAYEQYF
cdr3_nt: TGTGCCAGCAGTCGCCGACAGGGGGGGGCCTACGAGCAGTACTTC

j_call: TRBJ2-1
clone_size: NA
v_call: TRBV6-4
d_call: TRBD2
cdr3_aa: CATSGGNEQFF
cdr3_nt: TGTGCCACCTCGGGAGGGAATGAGCAGTTCTTC

j_call: TRBJ2-1
clone_size: once
v_call: TRBV19
d_call: TRBD2
cdr3_aa: CASSTPRGGAGNEQFF
cdr3_nt: TGTGCCAGTAGTACCCCCCGGGGGGGGGCAGGCAATGAGCAGTTCTTC

j_call: TRBJ2-5
clone_size: NA
v_call: TRBV28
d_call: TRBD2
cdr3_aa: CASSSTSGQETQYF
cdr3_nt: TGTGCCAGCAGTTCAACTAGCGGGCAAGAGACCCAGTACTTC

j_call: TRBJ2-5
clone_size: once
v_call: TRBV18
d_call: NA
cdr3_aa: CASTLTIQETQYF
cdr3_nt: TGTGCCAGCACCCTGACTATCCAAGAGACCCAGTACTTC

j_call: TRBJ2-7
clone_size: NA
v_call: TRBV2
d_call: NA
cdr3_aa: CASSERVVSLEQYF
cdr3_nt: TGTGCCAGCAGTGAACGGGTGGTTTCCCTCGAGCAGTACTTC

j_call: TRBJ1-1
clone_size: many
v_call: TRBV19
d_call: NA
cdr3_aa: CASSPLGVNTEAFF
cdr3_nt: TGTGCCAGTAGTCCTCTCGGAGTGAACACTGAAGCTTTCTTT

j_call: TRBJ2-1
clone_size: NA
v_call: TRBV4-2
d_call: NA
cdr3_aa: CASSQAFNEQFF
cdr3_nt: TGTGCCAGCAGCCAAGCCTTCAATGAGCAGTTCTTC

j_call: TRBJ2-1
clone_size: NA
v_call: TRBV28
d_call: TRBD2
cdr3_aa: CASSSLAGAGNEQFF
cdr3_nt: TGTGCCAGCAGTTCCTTAGCGGGAGCAGGGAATGAGCAGTTCTTC

j_call: TRBJ2-7
clone_size: NA
v_call: TRBV30
d_call: TRBD1
cdr3_aa: CAWGTGFAEQYF
cdr3_nt: TGTGCCTGGGGGACAGGGTTTGCCGAGCAGTACTTC

j_call: TRBJ2-1
clone_size: NA
v_call: TRBV6-4
d_call: NA
cdr3_aa: CASSDSGSSSYNEQFF
cdr3_nt: TGTGCCAGCAGTGACTCGGGCTCCAGCTCCTACAATGAGCAGTTCTTC

j_call: TRBJ2-3
clone_size: NA
v_call: TRBV24-1
d_call: NA
cdr3_aa: CATSDKGPADTQYF
cdr3_nt: TGTGCCACCAGTGATAAGGGGCCAGCAGATACGCAGTATTTT

j_call: TRBJ2-1
clone_size: NA
v_call: TRBV5-1
d_call: TRBD2
cdr3_aa: CASSFGVAGGSYNEQFF
cdr3_nt: TGCGCCAGCAGCTTTGGGGTAGCGGGGGGGTCCTACAATGAGCAGTTCTTC

j_call: TRBJ1-6
clone_size: NA
v_call: TRBV7-2
d_call: TRBD1
cdr3_aa: CASSQGQGRNSPLHF
cdr3_nt: TGTGCCAGCAGCCAAGGACAGGGCCGTAATTCACCCCTCCACTTT

j_call: TRBJ1-6
clone_size: once
v_call: TRBV3-1/TRBV3-2
d_call: NA
cdr3_aa: CASSQALSGNSPLHF
cdr3_nt: TGTGCCAGCAGCCAAGCGCTCAGTGGTAATTCACCCCTCCACTTT

j_call: TRBJ2-7
clone_size: NA
v_call: TRBV7-6
d_call: TRBD2
cdr3_aa: CASRPTSGSLDEQYF
cdr3_nt: TGTGCCAGCAGACCGACTAGCGGGAGCCTCGACGAGCAGTACTTC

j_call: TRBJ2-5
clone_size: NA
v_call: TRBV20-1
d_call: NA
cdr3_aa: CSARYRETQYF
cdr3_nt: TGCAGTGCTAGATATCGAGAGACCCAGTACTTC

j_call: TRBJ2-7
clone_size: NA
v_call: TRBV19
d_call: NA
cdr3_aa: CASSLRPGSSYEQYF
cdr3_nt: TGTGCCAGTAGTCTGAGGCCTGGGAGCTCCTACGAGCAGTACTTC

j_call: TRBJ2-4
clone_size: NA
v_call: TRBV10-3
d_call: TRBD2
cdr3_aa: CAISEAGAKNIQYF
cdr3_nt: TGTGCCATCAGTGAAGCGGGGGCCAAAAACATTCAGTACTTC

j_call: TRBJ1-1
clone_size: NA
v_call: TRBV27
d_call: NA
cdr3_aa: CASRPGLPGTEAFF
cdr3_nt: TGTGCCAGCAGACCGGGACTCCCGGGGACTGAAGCTTTCTTT

j_call: TRBJ2-1
clone_size: NA
v_call: TRBV13
d_call: TRBD1
cdr3_aa: CASSLGGGQGLNEQFF
cdr3_nt: TGTGCCAGCAGCTTAGGCGGGGGACAGGGACTTAATGAGCAGTTCTTC

j_call: TRBJ2-1
clone_size: NA
v_call: TRBV5-4
d_call: NA
cdr3_aa: CASSLAGGNSYNEQFF
cdr3_nt: TGTGCCAGCAGCTTGGCCGGAGGGAACTCCTACAATGAGCAGTTCTTC

j_call: TRBJ1-4
clone_size: NA
v_call: TRBV5-1
d_call: NA
cdr3_aa: CASSTSGHPLEKLFF
cdr3_nt: TGCGCCAGCAGCACCTCGGGACACCCACTAGAAAAACTGTTTTTT

j_call: TRBJ2-7
clone_size: NA
v_call: TRBV6-6
d_call: TRBD2
cdr3_aa: CASSYKRAGAEYEQYF
cdr3_nt: TGTGCCAGCAGTTACAAGCGAGCGGGAGCGGAGTACGAGCAGTACTTC

j_call: TRBJ2-1
clone_size: once
v_call: TRBV25-1
d_call: TRBD2
cdr3_aa: CASVSSSGRAFEQFF
cdr3_nt: TGTGCCAGCGTATCGTCTAGCGGGAGGGCCTTTGAGCAGTTCTTC

j_call: TRBJ2-7
clone_size: NA
v_call: TRBV3-1/TRBV3-2
d_call: TRBD2
cdr3_aa: CASSQGPGGQNEQYF
cdr3_nt: TGTGCCAGCAGCCAAGGGCCGGGAGGGCAGAACGAGCAGTACTTC

j_call: TRBJ1-2
clone_size: NA
v_call: TRBV19
d_call: TRBD1
cdr3_aa: CASTRDREIYGYTF
cdr3_nt: TGTGCCAGTACCAGGGACAGGGAGATCTATGGCTACACCTTC

j_call: TRBJ2-3
clone_size: NA
v_call: TRBV6-2/TRBV6-3
d_call: TRBD2
cdr3_aa: CASSYEREVVADTQYF
cdr3_nt: TGTGCCAGCAGTTATGAGCGGGAGGTTGTCGCAGATACGCAGTATTTT

j_call: TRBJ1-4
clone_size: NA
v_call: TRBV15
d_call: NA
cdr3_aa: CATSRDRGLKLFF
cdr3_nt: TGTGCCACCAGCAGAGATCGGGGACTTAAACTGTTTTTT

j_call: TRBJ1-4
clone_size: NA
v_call: TRBV6-1
d_call: TRBD1
cdr3_aa: CASSERDRPPDPANEKLFF
cdr3_nt: TGTGCCAGCAGTGAGCGGGACAGGCCTCCGGATCCGGCTAATGAAAAACTGTTTTTT

j_call: TRBJ2-1
clone_size: NA
v_call: TRBV6-5
d_call: TRBD2
cdr3_aa: CASRVLADNEQFF
cdr3_nt: TGTGCCAGCAGAGTGCTAGCGGACAATGAGCAGTTCTTC

j_call: TRBJ2-7
clone_size: NA
v_call: TRBV3-1/TRBV3-2
d_call: NA
cdr3_aa: CASSPGAMGVKEYF
cdr3_nt: TGTGCCAGCAGCCCGGGAGCAATGGGTGTTAAGGAGTACTTC

j_call: TRBJ2-3
clone_size: NA
v_call: TRBV18
d_call: NA
cdr3_aa: CASSGLATDTQYF
cdr3_nt: TGTGCCAGCTCAGGGCTAGCGACAGATACGCAGTATTTT

j_call: TRBJ1-1
clone_size: NA
v_call: TRBV29-1
d_call: NA
cdr3_aa: CSVTRQLNTEAFF
cdr3_nt: TGCAGCGTGACAAGACAGTTGAACACTGAAGCTTTCTTT

j_call: TRBJ2-7
clone_size: once
v_call: TRBV5-1
d_call: NA
cdr3_aa: CASSLAGGGSEQYF
cdr3_nt: TGCGCCAGCAGCTTGGCAGGGGGCGGGAGCGAGCAGTACTTC